The 21 T cell receptor beta chains reported below all come from one sample, sequenced in a study of memory CD4+ T cells and cytomegalovirus serostatus. The assay was immunoSEQ multiplex PCR, and TCRdb's table has in-frame clones only and misses some. The sample consists of about 40,000 clones, about 79% of them appearing once. The sort gate was single viable CD3+CD4+CD8-CD45RO+ cells for memory CD4+ T cells. The specimen sequenced was memory CD4+ T cells from blood. The receptors were gathered from an adult in good health and CMV-seronegative.

The rearrangement uses TRBV7-6 and TRBJ2-5, with D maybe TRBD1 (6 bases). Between the trimmed V and J ends, which lost 1 base and 4 bases, there was a span of 10 bases. Germline assignment: CDR1 SGHVS and CDR2 FNYEAQ. The CDR3 contains 14 residues. The CDR3 here is CASSLGGRAETQYF. In DNA form, the CDR3 reads TGTGCCAGCAGCTTAGGGGGGCGGGCAGAGACCCAGTACTTC. Looking up the rest from reference TRBV7-6 and TRBJ2-5 gives the full variable domain: GAGVSQSPRYKVTKRGQDVALRCDPISGHVSLYWYRQALGQGPEFLTYFNYEAQQDKSGLPNDRFSAERPEGSISTLTIQRTEQRDSAMYRCASSLGGRAETQYFGPGTRLLVL.

Here the CDR3 DNA reads TGTGCCAGCAAACGGACAGGGGGAGGGTTTTCTCAGCCCCAGCATTTT. Its translation: CASKRTGGGFSQPQHF. The chain uses TRBV6-6 and TRBJ1-5, with 10 bases that match TRBD1. The V gene end was trimmed by 7 bases and the J gene end by 6 bases; junction bases not matched to a gene: 12. Germline assignment: CDR1 MNHNY and CDR2 SVGAGI (reference sequence). The CDR3 spans 16 residues.

The V and J genes are TRBV4-3 and TRBJ2-5, with 9 bases matching TRBD2. Germline V gene lookup returns CDR1 LGHNA and CDR2 YSLEER. The CDR3 extends over 19 amino acids. The ends lost 0 bases at V and 5 bases at J; junction bases unmatched: 16. The CDR3 region is CASSQDWWPGLARSETQYF. In nucleotides, the CDR3 is TGCGCCAGCAGCCAAGATTGGTGGCCGGGACTAGCTAGGTCCGAGACCCAGTACTTC.

Worth noting for this clone: The same CDR3 can be traced to other DNA sequences in this sample. V gene TRBV25-1 combines with J gene TRBJ1-5; weak D call: TRBD1 (5 bases). V was trimmed by 5 bases and J by 0 bases, leaving 8 bases between them. This CDR3 is 14 amino acids long. From germline, CDR1 is MGHDK and CDR2 SYGVNS. The CDR3 reads CASSPQGSNQPQHF. The CDR3, as DNA: TGTGCCAGCAGTCCCCAGGGTAGCAATCAGCCCCAGCATTTT.

J is TRBJ2-5 and V is TRBV18, with D tentatively TRBD1 or TRBD2 (5 bases each). The CDR3 is 15 residues long. V was shortened by 8 bases and J by 5 bases, with 21 bases between the two germline ends. The germline gives CDR1 KGHSH, CDR2 LQKENI. CDR3 bases: TGTGCCAGCCGACGTTCGGGGCAGTTTGAGGAGACCCAGTACTTC. It is translated as CASRRSGQFEETQYF.

The chain uses TRBV7-2 and TRBJ1-4; a possible D gene is TRBD1 (5 bases). The germline V gene has CDR1 SGHTA and CDR2 FQGNSA. The V gene lost 2 bases and the J gene lost 9 bases, with 10 bases spanning the gap. The CDR3 runs 13 residues. The CDR3 sequence is CASSLRGQQKLFF. The CDR3 bases are TGTGCCAGCAGCTTAAGGGGCCAGCAAAAACTGTTTTTT.

This chain joins TRBV5-4 and TRBJ2-7, with 8 bases identical to TRBD2. The CDR3 spans 18 residues. V was pared by 4 bases and J by 6 bases, with 21 bases of the junction left unmatched. Germline values: CDR1 SGHNT, CDR2 YYREEE (reference sequence). CDR3 sequence: CASSPKAQAGAYPSEQYF. CDR3 in DNA: TGTGCCAGCAGCCCCAAAGCCCAAGCGGGAGCCTACCCTAGCGAGCAGTACTTC.

J is TRBJ2-5 and V is TRBV4-1; 9 bases are shared with TRBD1. This CDR3 contains 16 residues. Germline trimming cut 0 bases from V and 6 bases from J; bases unmatched to any gene: 8. The germline V gene has CDR1 MGHRA and CDR2 YSYEKL. This chain's CDR3 is CASSQDVQGALKTQYF. In DNA, the CDR3 is TGCGCCAGCAGCCAAGATGTACAGGGGGCGTTAAAGACCCAGTACTTC.

The chain links TRBV6-5 to TRBJ1-1; no firm D call. The CDR3 consists of 13 residues. Between the trimmed V and J ends, which lost 7 bases and 2 bases, there was a span of 11 bases. The germline CDR1 and CDR2 sequences are MNHEY and SVGAGI. CDR3 DNA: TGTGCCAGCAAGGGAGGATTAAACACTGAAGCTTTCTTT. Translated, it gives CASKGGLNTEAFF.

The genes are TRBV4-3 and TRBJ1-2; 7 bases match TRBD1. Unmatched junction bases numbered 11, after V lost 4 bases and J lost 3 bases. This CDR3 contains 16 residues. Germline CDR1 is LGHNA and CDR2 is YSLEER. CDR3 protein: CASSRRQGGLDYGYTF. The CDR3 DNA follows: TGCGCCAGCAGCCGCCGACAGGGCGGATTGGACTATGGCTACACCTTC.

This chain connects TRBV28 to TRBJ2-6, with no clear D. Germline loops: CDR1 MDHEN, CDR2 SYDVKM. CDR3 size: 15 residues. Trimming pared 5 bases from V and 2 bases from J, leaving 10 bases between. DNA of the CDR3: TGTGCCAGCAGTCTCCAAAGGACTGGGGCCAACGTCCTGACTTTC. Translating gives CASSLQRTGANVLTF.

The chain recombines TRBV5-6 with TRBJ1-1; 8 bases fit TRBD1. V gave up 0 bases and J gave up 1 base; unmatched junction bases: 8. This CDR3 is 17 amino acids long. Germline CDR1 is SGHDT and CDR2 is YYEEEE. The DNA of the CDR3 is TGTGCCAGCAGCTTGGGGGCGTACAGGGGGTGGAACACTGAAGCTTTCTTT. Encoded protein: CASSLGAYRGWNTEAFF. The variable domain in full, completed from reference TRBV5-6 and TRBJ1-1, reads DAGVTQSPTHLIKTRGQQVTLRCSPKSGHDTVSWYQQALGQGPQFIFQYYEEEERQRGNFPDRFSGHQFPNYSSELNVNALLLGDSALYLCASSLGAYRGWNTEAFFGQGTRLTVV.

The rearrangement uses TRBV5-4 and TRBJ2-1; 13 nucleotides agree with TRBD2. CDR3 size: 16 residues. V dropped 3 bases and J dropped 6; count of bases not matched to a gene: 6. Germline assignment: CDR1 SGHNT and CDR2 YYREEE (reference sequence). Here the CDR3 DNA reads TGTGCCAGCAGCTCTCCCGGGACTAGCGGGGCCAATGAGCAGTTCTTC. This codes for CASSSPGTSGANEQFF.

The CDR3 loop is CASSARQGAVDTQYF. The CDR3, as DNA: TGTGCCAGCAGTGCCCGACAGGGGGCGGTGGATACGCAGTATTTT. This chain links TRBV28 with TRBJ2-3, with 10 bases that match TRBD1. This CDR3 spans 15 amino acids. In germline, CDR1 is MDHEN, CDR2 SYDVKM. After removal of 5 bases from V and 6 bases from J, the junction contained 8 bases not matched to a gene. The whole variable domain, filled in from reference TRBV28 and TRBJ2-3, reads DVKVTQSSRYLVKRTGEKVFLECVQDMDHENMFWYRQDPGLGLRLIYFSYDVKMKEKGDIPEGYSVSREKKERFSLILESASTNQTSMYLCASSARQGAVDTQYFGPGTRLTVL.

CDR3 residues: CASSIAAGGAGELFF. CDR3 DNA: TGTGCCAGTAGTATAGCGGCAGGGGGGGCCGGGGAGCTGTTTTTT. The V gene is TRBV19, the J gene TRBJ2-2; D might be TRBD1 or TRBD2, each matching 7 bases. The CDR3 sequence is 15 residues long. Germline values: CDR1 LNHDA, CDR2 SQIVND (reference sequence). Trimming left V 1 base short and J 6 bases short, with 12 bases between.

This clone was detected once. The gene calls are TRBV4-1 and TRBJ2-1, with 9 bases aligning to TRBD2. The CDR3 is 16 amino acids. The trim removed 2 bases at V and 8 bases at J, leaving 10 bases unmatched. Germline values: CDR1 MGHRA, CDR2 YSYEKL. CDR3 sequence (DNA): TGCGCCAGCAGCCAACAAAGTAGCGGGAGTGGGGATGAGCAGTTCTTC. Translation gives CASSQQSSGSGDEQFF.

This rearrangement joins TRBV19 to TRBJ1-1; D perhaps matches TRBD1 (5 bases). This CDR3 comprises 15 residues. The V end was cut by 1 base, the J end by 5 bases, with 14 bases between. Looked up from germline, CDR1 is LNHDA and CDR2 is SQIVND (reference sequence). CDR3 sequence reads: CASSIGTGGITEAFF. CDR3 DNA sequence: TGTGCCAGTAGTATAGGCACAGGAGGTATAACTGAAGCTTTCTTT.

The chain joins TRBV2 to TRBJ1-2; D remains unclear. The CDR3 is made up of 12 amino acids. In germline, CDR1 is SNHLY, CDR2 FYNNEI. With 6 bases removed from V and 7 bases from J, the gap between germline ends came to 12 bases. The CDR3, as DNA: TGTGCCAGCAGGGATATCATGGGTGGCTACACCTTC. Translation: CASRDIMGGYTF.

This chain joins TRBV7-7 and TRBJ2-5, with 8 bases identical to TRBD1. The CDR3 has 13 residues. V shed 5 bases, J shed 3 bases, and the junction held 2 bases outside the gene matches. CDR1 and CDR2 (germline): SSHAT, FNYEAQ (reference sequence). CDR3 sequence (DNA): TGTGCCAGCAGCCAGGACAGGGAAGAGACCCAGTACTTC. Translated, it gives CASSQDREETQYF.

This chain joins TRBV10-3 and TRBJ1-1, with 7 bases that match TRBD1. Per the germline V gene, CDR1 is ENHRY and CDR2 is SYGVKD. V was clipped by 5 bases and J by 3 bases; unmatched bases: 3. CDR3 size: 13 residues. The CDR3 sequence: CAISRTGDTEAFF. The CDR3 DNA reads as TGTGCCATCAGTAGAACAGGGGACACTGAAGCTTTCTTT.

This chain connects TRBV29-1 to TRBJ2-3, with D possibly matching TRBD2 (5 bases). The V end was cut by 5 bases, the J end by 2 bases, with 14 bases between. The CDR3 extends over 14 amino acids. CDR1 is SQVTM, CDR2 ANQGSEA, per germline. Here the CDR3 DNA reads TGCAGCGTTTCCCCGGGATCTGACACAGATACGCAGTATTTT. This gives the protein CSVSPGSDTDTQYF.